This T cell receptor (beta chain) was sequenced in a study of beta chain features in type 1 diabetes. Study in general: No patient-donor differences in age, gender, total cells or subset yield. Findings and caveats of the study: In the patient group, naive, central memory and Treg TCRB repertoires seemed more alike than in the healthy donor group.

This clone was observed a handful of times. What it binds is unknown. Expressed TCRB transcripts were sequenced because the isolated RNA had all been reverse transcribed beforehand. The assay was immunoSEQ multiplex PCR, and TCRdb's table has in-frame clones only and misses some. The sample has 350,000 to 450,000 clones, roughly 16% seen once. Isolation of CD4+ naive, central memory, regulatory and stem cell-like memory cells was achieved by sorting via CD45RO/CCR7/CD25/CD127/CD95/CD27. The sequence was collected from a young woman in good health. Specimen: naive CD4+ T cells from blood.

The CDR3 sequence is CASSKPGGYSTDTQYF. The CDR3 coding sequence is TGTGCCAGCAGCAAACCCGGCGGGTATAGCACAGATACGCAGTATTTT. V and J are TRBV7-2 and TRBJ2-3, with D perhaps matching TRBD2 (5 bases). The CDR3 is 16 amino acids. Germline CDR1 is SGHTA and CDR2 is FQGNSA. Trimming left V 5 bases short and J 0 bases short, with 15 bases between.